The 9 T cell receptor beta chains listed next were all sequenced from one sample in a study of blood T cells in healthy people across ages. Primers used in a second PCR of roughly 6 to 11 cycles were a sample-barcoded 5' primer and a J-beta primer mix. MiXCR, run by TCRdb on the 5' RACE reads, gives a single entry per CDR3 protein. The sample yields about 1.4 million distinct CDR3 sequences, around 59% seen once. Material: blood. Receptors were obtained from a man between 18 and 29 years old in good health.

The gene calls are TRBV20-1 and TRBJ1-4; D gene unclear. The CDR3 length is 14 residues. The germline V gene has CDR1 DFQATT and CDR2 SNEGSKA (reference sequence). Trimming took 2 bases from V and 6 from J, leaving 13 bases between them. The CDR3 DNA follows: TGCAGTGCTAGAAACTTGGAGGACTATGAAAAACTGTTTTTT. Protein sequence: CSARNLEDYEKLFF.

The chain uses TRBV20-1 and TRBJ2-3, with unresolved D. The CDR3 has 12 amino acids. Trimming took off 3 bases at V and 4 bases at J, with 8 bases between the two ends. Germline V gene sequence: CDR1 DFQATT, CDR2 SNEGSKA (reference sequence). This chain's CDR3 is CSASWSPDTQYF. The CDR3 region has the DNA TGCAGTGCTAGCTGGTCTCCAGATACGCAGTATTTT.

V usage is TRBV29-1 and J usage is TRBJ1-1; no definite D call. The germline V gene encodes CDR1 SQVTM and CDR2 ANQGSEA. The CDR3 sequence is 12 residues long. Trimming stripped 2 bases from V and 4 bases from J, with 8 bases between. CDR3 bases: TGCAGCGTTGAAAGATTGAGCACTGAAGCTTTCTTT. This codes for CSVERLSTEAFF.

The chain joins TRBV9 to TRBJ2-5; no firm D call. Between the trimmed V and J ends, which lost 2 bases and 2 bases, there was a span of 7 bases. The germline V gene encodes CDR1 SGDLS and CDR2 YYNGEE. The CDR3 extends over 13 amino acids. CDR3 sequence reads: CASSVSSQETQYF. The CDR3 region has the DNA TGTGCCAGCAGCGTGTCCTCTCAAGAGACCCAGTACTTC.

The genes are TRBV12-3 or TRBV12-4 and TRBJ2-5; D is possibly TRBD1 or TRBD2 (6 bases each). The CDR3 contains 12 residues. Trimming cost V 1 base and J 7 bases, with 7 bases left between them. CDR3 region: CASSLGGATQYF. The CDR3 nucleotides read TGTGCCAGCAGTTTAGGGGGGGCGACCCAGTACTTC.

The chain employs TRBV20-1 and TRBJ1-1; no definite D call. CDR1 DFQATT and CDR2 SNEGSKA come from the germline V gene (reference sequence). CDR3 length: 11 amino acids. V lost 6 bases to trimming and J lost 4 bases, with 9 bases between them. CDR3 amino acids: CSAHTSTEAFF. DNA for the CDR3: TGCAGTGCGCACACCTCCACTGAAGCTTTCTTT.

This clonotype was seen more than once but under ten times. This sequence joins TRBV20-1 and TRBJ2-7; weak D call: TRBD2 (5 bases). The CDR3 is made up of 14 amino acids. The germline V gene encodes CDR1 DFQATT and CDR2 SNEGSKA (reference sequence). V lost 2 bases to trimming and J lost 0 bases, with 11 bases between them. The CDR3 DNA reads TGCAGTGCTAGACGGGAACCGAGCTCCTACGAGCAGTACTTC. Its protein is CSARREPSSYEQYF.

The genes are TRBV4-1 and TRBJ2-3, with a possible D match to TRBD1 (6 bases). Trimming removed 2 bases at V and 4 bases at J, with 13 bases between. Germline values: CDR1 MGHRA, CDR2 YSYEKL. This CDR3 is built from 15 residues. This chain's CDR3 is CASSQLGQGSDTQYF. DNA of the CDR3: TGCGCCAGCAGCCAATTAGGGCAGGGGTCAGATACGCAGTATTTT.

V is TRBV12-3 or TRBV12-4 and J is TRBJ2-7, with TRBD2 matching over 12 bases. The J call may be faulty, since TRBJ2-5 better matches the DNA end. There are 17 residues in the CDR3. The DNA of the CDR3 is TGTGCCAGCAGTTTTGGGCTAGCGGGGGGGAACCAAGAGACCCAGTACTTC. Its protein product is CASSFGLAGGNQETQYF.